This T cell receptor beta chain was captured in a study of monozygotic twins with cystic fibrosis. Study-level results: Clonality was generally low (median roughly 0.01), higher in the most severe patients. No link emerged between shared CDR3 counts and age, concordance or severity. Nucleotide-identical clonotype sharing was significantly higher within monozygotic CF twin pairs than between unrelated CF individuals.

This clone was seen more than once but under ten times. Antigen unknown. The CDR3 is made up of 12 amino acids. V was trimmed by 5 bases and J by 0 bases, leaving 5 bases between them. Germline values: CDR1 SGHNT, CDR2 YYREEE (reference sequence). Assay used: immunoSEQ multiplex PCR; TCRdb lists only in-frame clones, some missing. Of some 32,000 clones in the sample, 95% to 98% were seen once. The chain couples TRBV5-4 to TRBJ1-2; D is uncertain. The sample taken for sequencing was blood. The sequence came from a girl aged 2-10 years with cystic fibrosis. CDR3 region: CASRGTNYGYTF. In DNA, the CDR3 is TGTGCCAGCAGGGGAACTAACTATGGCTACACCTTC.